This entry is about one T cell receptor (beta chain). The antigen remains undetermined. The record originates from a study of T cells in Graves' hyperthyroidism and ophthalmopathy. Study background: It was at initial diagnosis, before any treatment, that peripheral blood was collected.

Uncontrolled infection, other autoimmune disease, pregnancy and lactation each barred patients from inclusion. Amplified TCR beta CDR3 regions came from RNA transcripts. TCR CDR3 regions were first amplified by RT-PCR with HTBI primers. TCRdb independently ran MiXCR on the multiplex PCR reads; one entry per CDR3 protein. The sample includes 380,000 or so distinct CDR3 sequences, approximately 15% of them seen just once. General study points: By a 13 V-J model, ophthalmopathy was set apart from stable hyperthyroidism.

This CDR3 is built from 15 residues. The germline V gene encodes CDR1 MNHEY and CDR2 SMNVEV (reference sequence). Trimming pared 2 bases from V and 0 bases from J, leaving 8 bases between. The rearrangement joins TRBV27 to TRBJ1-3; no firm D call. Material: blood. This clonotype was sampled from a woman aged 25 to 39 with Graves' hyperthyroidism. In nucleotides, the CDR3 is TGTGCCAGCAGTTTAACAGCGGGCTCTGGAAACACCATATATTTT. It encodes CASSLTAGSGNTIYF.